The TCR beta chain under discussion was sequenced for a study of sequential checkpoint blockade in melanoma. Study as a whole: Patients were randomized 1:1 to nivolumab-then-ipilimumab or ipilimumab-then-nivolumab first-line. Both treatment sequences were followed by maintenance nivolumab.

Treatment defined: randomized to nivolumab then ipilimumab (arm A) or the reverse (arm B). Sorted cells were live CD3+CD8+, lacking CD19 and CD56, from PBMCs. This clone appeared once. The V gene's germline CDR1 is SNHLY and CDR2 FYNNEI. The CDR3 extends over 15 amino acids. V lost 4 bases to trimming and J lost 5 bases; unmatched junction nucleotides: 4. Sequenced by immunoSEQ multiplex PCR; TCRdb stores in-frame clones only, minus some. The sample carries 12,000 to 15,000 clones, roughly 50% recorded once. The starting material was CD8+ T cells sorted from blood (inferred from file names), obtained from a patient given nivolumab and ipilimumab in sequence. The chain uses TRBV2 and TRBJ2-2, with 10 bases fitting TRBD2. The receptor was isolated from a human donor with melanoma. In DNA form, the CDR3 reads TGTGCCAGCAGTGGAGCGACTAGCGGGACCGGGGAGCTGTTTTTT. This sequence encodes CASSGATSGTGELFF.